This entry lists 20 T cell receptor beta chains sequenced from one sample in a study of technical replicates of blood from a few donors. TCRdb's table, derived via immunoSEQ multiplex PCR, lists solely in-frame clones and lacks some. The sample contains 50,000 or so clones, about 93% of which appear only once. The sample taken for sequencing was PBMCs. These TCRs come from a human donor in good health. Some clones in this sample may be carry-over from other donors' samples.

The chain has TRBV2 and TRBJ1-2; D gene unclear. V dropped 4 bases and J dropped 5 bases, with 14 bases sitting between them. This CDR3 is built from 14 residues. Looked up from germline, CDR1 is SNHLY and CDR2 is FYNNEI. The chain's CDR3 is CASSVGVPTYGYTF. In nucleotides, the CDR3 is TGTGCCAGCAGTGTCGGGGTTCCCACTTATGGCTACACCTTC.

J is TRBJ2-7 and V is TRBV7-8; D might be TRBD2 (5 bases). Trimming shortened V by 6 bases and J by 3 bases, and 18 bases separated the two germline ends. The germline CDR1 and CDR2 sequences are SGHVS and FQNEAQ. The CDR3 contains 15 residues. In DNA, the CDR3 is TGTGCCAGCAGAGGGAGCTGGTCCCAGAACTACGAGCAGTACTTC. Encoded protein: CASRGSWSQNYEQYF.

The V gene is TRBV9, the J gene TRBJ2-7; weak D call: TRBD1 (6 bases). Trimming cost V 0 bases and J 2 bases, with 12 bases left between them. Germline CDR1 reads SGDLS; CDR2 reads YYNGEE. The CDR3 runs 15 residues. In DNA, the CDR3 is TGTGCCAGCAGCGTAGCTGGTCAGGGGACCTACGAGCAGTACTTC. Protein sequence: CASSVAGQGTYEQYF.

The genes are TRBV27 and TRBJ2-1; TRBD2 agrees at 12 bases. V was clipped by 5 bases and J by 4 bases; unmatched bases: 6. The length of the CDR3 is 16 residues. Germline loops: CDR1 MNHEY, CDR2 SMNVEV (reference sequence). The CDR3 DNA reads TGTGCCAGCAGTGCCTCCGGGACTAGCGGGTACAATGAGCAGTTCTTC. Protein sequence: CASSASGTSGYNEQFF.

The chain uses TRBV5-8 and TRBJ2-5; the D gene is possibly TRBD2 (5 bases). CDR1 is SGHTS and CDR2 is YDEGEE in the germline V gene. There are 15 residues in the CDR3. V was clipped by 4 bases and J by 5 bases, with 18 bases between them. The CDR3 nucleotides read TGTGCCAGCAGCCCCGCCGGCCTAGCCGGGGAGACCCAGTACTTC. Translation gives CASSPAGLAGETQYF.

The J gene is TRBJ1-6, the V gene TRBV13, with D possibly being TRBD1 (6 bases). The CDR3 runs 15 residues. Trimming cost V 5 bases and J 10 bases, with 18 bases left between them. Germline V gene lookup returns CDR1 PRHDT and CDR2 FYEKMQ (reference sequence). This CDR3 reads CASSLGHVPPSPLHF. The DNA of the CDR3 is TGTGCCAGCAGCCTGGGACACGTCCCTCCGTCACCCCTCCACTTT.

This chain joins TRBV12-5 and TRBJ2-5; 8 positions agree with TRBD1. The junction had 1 base not matched to a gene; V was cut back by 4 bases and J by 3 bases. In germline, CDR1 is LGHNT, CDR2 FRNRAP. The length of the CDR3 is 13 residues. CDR3 sequence reads: CASGSGQEETQYF. Here the CDR3 DNA reads TGTGCTAGTGGTTCGGGACAGGAAGAGACCCAGTACTTC.

The genes are TRBV7-9 and TRBJ2-2; 9 bases are shared with TRBD2. The V gene's germline CDR1 is SEHNR and CDR2 FQNEAQ (reference sequence). This CDR3 region has 19 residues. The J segment lost 2 bases and the V segment lost 2 bases, leaving 12 bases of the junction unmatched. CDR3: CASSLRDSPSGTNTGELFF. For the CDR3, the DNA is TGTGCCAGCAGCTTAAGGGATTCACCTAGCGGGACAAACACCGGGGAGCTGTTTTTT.

The chain carries TRBV5-1 and TRBJ1-4; TRBD1 is a possible D gene (5 bases). V lost 4 bases, J lost 3 bases, and 10 bases lay in between. The CDR3 consists of 14 residues. Germline CDR1 and CDR2: SGHRS and YFSETQ. CDR3 in amino acids: CASSLSGANEKLFF. CDR3 DNA: TGCGCCAGCAGCCTATCGGGGGCTAATGAAAAACTGTTTTTT.

The chain uses TRBV10-2 and TRBJ1-2; D is ambiguous. Per the germline V gene, CDR1 is WSHSY and CDR2 is SAAADI. The CDR3 runs to 14 residues. V dropped 2 bases and J dropped 7 bases, with 14 bases sitting between them. This chain's CDR3 is CASSEMSTGGGYTF. The DNA for the CDR3 is TGCGCCAGCAGTGAGATGTCCACCGGTGGTGGCTACACCTTC.

V and J are TRBV27 and TRBJ2-7; 8 nucleotides line up with TRBD2. Germline trimming cut 4 bases from V and 3 bases from J; bases unmatched to any gene: 5. The CDR3 runs 14 residues. Germline V gives CDR1 MNHEY, CDR2 SMNVEV (reference sequence). The CDR3 bases are TGTGCCAGCAGTTCGGGACTAGGTATCTACGAGCAGTACTTC. This translates into CASSSGLGIYEQYF.

J is TRBJ2-6 and V is TRBV10-3; D may be TRBD2 (5 bases). CDR3 length equals 14 residues. Germline V gene sequence: CDR1 ENHRY, CDR2 SYGVKD. V dropped 10 bases and J dropped 5 bases, with 15 bases sitting between them. In nucleotides, the CDR3 is TGTGCCACGAGGGCGCAGCTCTGGGCCAACGTCCTGACTTTC. It translates to CATRAQLWANVLTF.

The DNA for the CDR3 is TGTGCCAGCAGACCTACAGGGGGACTACTGTACTTC. Translation gives CASRPTGGLLYF. The V gene is TRBV6-5, the J gene TRBJ2-7, with D possibly matching TRBD1 (8 bases). Germline V gives CDR1 MNHEY, CDR2 SVGAGI. Trimming took off 6 bases at V and 12 bases at J, with 18 bases between the two ends. This CDR3 region has 12 residues.

This chain connects TRBV5-1 to TRBJ2-1, with a weak D call TRBD2 (5 bases). The CDR3 runs 14 residues. The V gene's germline CDR1 is SGHRS and CDR2 YFSETQ. V was shortened by 4 bases and J by 3 bases, with 11 bases between the two germline ends. CDR3 amino acids: CASSMSGGYNEQFF. CDR3 coding DNA: TGCGCCAGCAGCATGAGCGGCGGCTACAATGAGCAGTTCTTC.

The chain recombines TRBV5-1 with TRBJ2-7; TRBD1 matches 11 bases. Germline V gene data show CDR1 as SGHRS and CDR2 as YFSETQ. The CDR3 consists of 17 residues. V shed 4 bases, J shed 7 bases, and the junction held 16 bases outside the gene matches. CDR3 DNA: TGCGCCAGCAGCATCGCGGGACAGGGGGGTGCTACGGGAGAGCAGTACTTC. Amino acid sequence: CASSIAGQGGATGEQYF.

The rearrangement links TRBV30 to TRBJ2-7, with D unclear. This CDR3 is built from 14 residues. In germline, CDR1 is GTSNPN, CDR2 SVGIG (reference sequence). V was cut by 0 bases and J by 0 bases, with 9 bases left in between. The DNA for the CDR3 is TGTGCCTGGAGTGTCTTAGAGAGCTCCTACGAGCAGTACTTC. Translating it yields CAWSVLESSYEQYF.

This chain connects TRBV11-3 to TRBJ2-3; TRBD2 matches 9 bases. CDR1 is SGHNT, CDR2 YENEEA, per germline. Trimming took 4 bases from V and 3 from J; bases not matched to a gene: 5. The CDR3 length is 15 residues. CDR3 residues: CASSSSGTETDTQYF. The CDR3 DNA reads as TGTGCCAGCAGCTCTAGCGGGACGGAAACAGATACGCAGTATTTT.

This chain links TRBV9 with TRBJ1-4; D remains unclear. V was clipped by 0 bases and J by 3 bases, with 9 bases between them. This CDR3 is built from 15 residues. Germline CDR1 SGDLS, CDR2 YYNGEE. CDR3 sequence: CASSVGQASNEKLFF. In DNA, the CDR3 is TGTGCCAGCAGCGTAGGTCAGGCATCTAATGAAAAACTGTTTTTT.

This clone showed up just a few times. The CDR3 sequence is CASSLRGGDTQYF. The CDR3 DNA sequence: TGTGCCAGCAGCTTACGAGGGGGAGATACGCAGTATTTT. The genes are TRBV7-2 and TRBJ2-3; D might be TRBD1 (6 bases). Germline V gives CDR1 SGHTA, CDR2 FQGNSA. V was pared by 2 bases and J by 5 bases, with 8 bases between. The CDR3 runs to 13 residues.

The rearrangement joins TRBV2 to TRBJ2-5; tentative D call: TRBD2 (6 bases). CDR3 size: 13 residues. V lost 4 bases, J lost 5 bases, and 11 bases lay in between. CDR1 and CDR2 (germline): SNHLY, FYNNEI. CDR3 nucleotide sequence: TGTGCCAGCAGTGCGGGTGGGAGGGAGACCCAGTACTTC. Residues: CASSAGGRETQYF.